The 23 T cell receptor beta chains given below trace back to one sample, sequenced in a study of PD-1 blockade in classical Hodgkin lymphoma. Time point indicated: cycle 4 day 1 (C4D1), after 6 weeks of nivolumab. Every patient had relapsed following autologous stem cell transplantation, and cohorts differed in brentuximab vedotin exposure. The protocol was immunoSEQ multiplex PCR, while the TCRdb copy is restricted to in-frame clones and leaves out a portion. The sample contains 40,000 to 65,000 clones, about nine tenths of which appear only once. Sequenced here: peripheral blood mononuclear cells (PBMCs), sampled before the fourth cycle of nivolumab. These TCRs come from a human donor with classical Hodgkin lymphoma.

J is TRBJ1-5 and V is TRBV19; 9 bases fit TRBD1. This CDR3 comprises 14 residues. CDR1 is LNHDA, CDR2 SQIVND, per germline (reference sequence). J lost 4 bases, V lost 5 bases, and 3 bases had no gene match. The CDR3 sequence: CASSPGTGNQPQHF. In nucleotides, the CDR3 is TGTGCCAGTAGTCCGGGGACAGGGAATCAGCCCCAGCATTTT. The full variable domain, rest sourced from reference TRBV19 and TRBJ1-5, is DGGITQSPKYLFRKEGQNVTLSCEQNLNHDAMYWYRQDPGQGLRLIYYSQIVNDFQKGDIAEGYSVSREKKESFPLTVTSAQKNPTAFYLCASSPGTGNQPQHFGDGTRLSIL.

This clone was found once. Additional DNA sequences in this sample encode the identical CDR3. This chain joins TRBV10-3 and TRBJ1-1; 8 bases are a match to TRBD1. CDR3 length: 14 amino acids. Germline CDR1 ENHRY, CDR2 SYGVKD. The V gene end was trimmed by 7 bases and the J gene end by 2 bases; junction bases not matched to a gene: 6. The DNA for the CDR3 is TGTGCCATCACCCCTGACAGGGGTAACACTGAAGCTTTCTTT. This encodes CAITPDRGNTEAFF.

This clone occurred once. V and J are TRBV2 and TRBJ1-2; TRBD1 might be the D (6 bases). Trimming removed 9 bases at V and 3 bases at J, with 8 bases between. Germline CDR1 reads SNHLY; CDR2 reads FYNNEI. The CDR3 covers 11 residues. The CDR3 sequence: CASGGDYGYTF. In nucleotides, the CDR3 is TGTGCCAGTGGGGGCGACTATGGCTACACCTTC.

The V call is TRBV10-3, the J call TRBJ2-7; 10 positions match TRBD1. The CDR3 covers 13 residues. CDR1 and CDR2 from the germline V gene are ENHRY and SYGVKD. The junction had 10 bases not matched to a gene; V was cut back by 10 bases and J by 7 bases. The DNA of the CDR3 is TGTGCCAGCGGGGGGACAGGGGTGTGGGAGCAGTACTTC. Its protein product is CASGGTGVWEQYF.

The gene calls are TRBV28 and TRBJ1-5, with unresolved D. The V and J ends lost 6 bases and 3 bases respectively, with 12 bases between them. CDR1 and CDR2 (germline): MDHEN, SYDVKM. This CDR3 spans 14 amino acids. CDR3 amino acids: CASRSAEANQPQHF. Here the CDR3 DNA reads TGTGCCAGCAGATCGGCTGAGGCCAATCAGCCCCAGCATTTT.

The rearrangement uses TRBV5-1 and TRBJ2-1; no reliable D call. Looked up from germline, CDR1 is SGHRS and CDR2 is YFSETQ. The CDR3 extends over 14 amino acids. Trimming removed 0 bases at V and 1 base at J, with 5 bases between. The CDR3 DNA is TGCGCCAGCAGCTTGGGCTGGTCCTACAATGAGCAGTTCTTC. Translating it yields CASSLGWSYNEQFF.

This rearrangement joins TRBV19 to TRBJ2-1; TRBD2 might be the D (6 bases). This CDR3 comprises 14 residues. CDR1 and CDR2 (germline): LNHDA, SQIVND (reference sequence). V lost 7 bases and J lost 4, with 14 bases in between. DNA of the CDR3: TGTGCCAGTAAGACTAGAGGGGAATACAATGAGCAGTTCTTC. Protein: CASKTRGEYNEQFF.

Only a few counts were recorded for this clone. The chain combines TRBV4-1 with TRBJ2-3, with D hard to call. Germline lookup yields CDR1 MGHRA and CDR2 YSYEKL. Trimming removed 1 base at V and 5 bases at J, with 7 bases between. The CDR3 loop spans 13 amino acids. The CDR3 DNA is TGCGCCAGCAGCCAAGTTCCGTTAGATACGCAGTATTTT. Translation: CASSQVPLDTQYF.

The chain uses TRBV14 and TRBJ2-2; 7 bases agree with TRBD1. The V gene's germline CDR1 is SGHDN and CDR2 FVKESK. CDR3 length equals 17 residues. The junction had 12 bases not matched to a gene; V was cut back by 4 bases and J by 4 bases. The CDR3 region is CASSPIRHRGSTGELFF. CDR3 bases: TGTGCCAGCAGCCCGATACGCCACAGGGGAAGCACCGGGGAGCTGTTTTTT. The complete variable domain, with remaining parts taken from reference TRBV14 and TRBJ2-2, reads EAGVTQFPSHSVIEKGQTVTLRCDPISGHDNLYWYRRVMGKEIKFLLHFVKESKQDESGMPNNRFLAERTGGTYSTLKVQPAELEDSGVYFCASSPIRHRGSTGELFFGEGSRLTVL.

The genes are TRBV11-2 and TRBJ2-3; 7 positions match TRBD2. The CDR3 has 19 residues. The V gene end was trimmed by 5 bases and the J gene end by 0 bases; junction bases not matched to a gene: 17. Germline V gene lookup returns CDR1 SGHAT and CDR2 FQNNGV. The CDR3 region has the DNA TGTGCCAGCAGCCCGTTGGCGGGGGATTTTCGAACTAGCACAGATACGCAGTATTTT. Translating it yields CASSPLAGDFRTSTDTQYF.

The chain joins TRBV7-3 to TRBJ1-1; 8 bases are a match to TRBD1. Germline-derived CDR1 and CDR2 are SGHTA and FQGTGA. J gave up 4 bases and V 5 bases, and 9 bases lay outside the gene matches. This CDR3 spans 15 amino acids. The DNA for the CDR3 is TGTGCCAGCAGCCCGACAGGGGCCCTGGCCACTGAAGCTTTCTTT. Residues: CASSPTGALATEAFF.

This chain uses TRBV6-1 with TRBJ2-1, with unresolved D. The CDR3 extends over 11 amino acids. In germline, CDR1 is MNHNS, CDR2 SASEGT. V shed 6 bases and J shed 6 bases, with 6 bases lying between them. As DNA, the CDR3 is TGTGCCAGCAGCCGGGTCAATGAGCAGTTCTTC. This encodes CASSRVNEQFF.

The rearrangement joins TRBV27 to TRBJ2-3, with a tentative D call TRBD2 (5 bases). Germline loops: CDR1 MNHEY, CDR2 SMNVEV (reference sequence). CDR3 length: 15 residues. With 8 bases removed from V and 1 base from J, the gap between germline ends came to 16 bases. CDR3 region: CASQRRAGGTDTQYF. CDR3 DNA sequence: TGTGCCAGCCAAAGGCGGGCCGGGGGCACAGATACGCAGTATTTT.

The J gene is TRBJ2-2, the V gene TRBV7-3, with no clear D. Looked up from germline, CDR1 is SGHTA and CDR2 is FQGTGA. The V and J ends lost 5 bases and 3 bases respectively, with 10 bases between them. The CDR3 extends over 14 amino acids. Here the CDR3 DNA reads TGTGCCAGCAGCCTAGACCTGCACACCGGGGAGCTGTTTTTT. Translated, it gives CASSLDLHTGELFF.

This chain links TRBV2 with TRBJ2-4; the D gene could be TRBD1 or TRBD2 (6 bases each). V lost 7 bases, J lost 8 bases, and 18 bases lay in between. Per the germline V gene, CDR1 is SNHLY and CDR2 is FYNNEI. CDR3 length: 14 residues. CDR3 coding DNA: TGTGCCAGCAACCTGGACAGAGTAGCGGACATTCAGTACTTC. Translating gives CASNLDRVADIQYF.

This chain uses TRBV28 with TRBJ1-2, with TRBD1 matching over 8 bases. V dropped 8 bases and J dropped 7; count of bases not matched to a gene: 9. The CDR3 is 13 residues long. Germline V gene sequence: CDR1 MDHEN, CDR2 SYDVKM. The CDR3 coding sequence is TGTGCCAGCCTTTCAGGGGGCCTCCTTGGCTACACCTTC. Amino acid sequence: CASLSGGLLGYTF.

V and J are TRBV28 and TRBJ1-1; 8 bases map to TRBD1. The length of the CDR3 is 14 residues. The germline V gene encodes CDR1 MDHEN and CDR2 SYDVKM. The trim removed 7 bases at V and 1 base at J, leaving 5 bases unmatched. Here the CDR3 reads CASTFRGRNTEAFF. In DNA, the CDR3 is TGTGCCAGCACCTTCAGGGGGCGGAACACTGAAGCTTTCTTT.

The genes are TRBV19 and TRBJ1-2; D ambiguous. The CDR3 totals 13 residues. Germline CDR1 and CDR2: LNHDA and SQIVND (reference sequence). Trimming shortened V by 6 bases and J by 4 bases, and 12 bases separated the two germline ends. In DNA, the CDR3 is TGTGCCAGTAGGACGTCCGGAGGCTATGGCTACACCTTC. This sequence encodes CASRTSGGYGYTF.

The chain employs TRBV4-3 and TRBJ2-7; D might be TRBD1 (5 bases). Per germline, CDR1 LGHNA and CDR2 YSLEER. Between the trimmed V and J ends, which lost 1 base and 3 bases, there was a span of 13 bases. This CDR3 region has 15 residues. The CDR3 reads CASSQVFPGIYEQYF. The CDR3 DNA is TGCGCCAGCAGCCAAGTGTTTCCAGGGATCTACGAGCAGTACTTC.

The chain employs TRBV11-2 and TRBJ2-7, with D possibly being TRBD1 or TRBD2 (5 bases each). Germline loops: CDR1 SGHAT, CDR2 FQNNGV. This CDR3 contains 16 residues. The V gene lost 0 bases and the J gene lost 9 bases, with 21 bases spanning the gap. The CDR3 spells CASSLDRGTPSFGQYF. The CDR3 nucleotides read TGTGCCAGCAGCTTAGATCGTGGGACCCCTTCTTTTGGGCAGTACTTC.

The chain employs TRBV6-5 and TRBJ1-3; a possible D gene is TRBD1 (5 bases). From germline, CDR1 is MNHEY and CDR2 SVGAGI. CDR3 length: 14 residues. Trimming pared 2 bases from V and 4 bases from J, leaving 9 bases between. The CDR3 reads CASSYRGDGNTIYF. The DNA for the CDR3 is TGTGCCAGCAGTTACCGAGGGGACGGAAACACCATATATTTT.

The J gene is TRBJ2-7, the V gene TRBV7-8; possibly TRBD1 for D (5 bases). This CDR3 spans 13 amino acids. Trimming pared 5 bases from V and 3 bases from J, leaving 11 bases between. The V gene's germline CDR1 is SGHVS and CDR2 FQNEAQ. The CDR3 loop is CASSTGGGYEQYF. DNA for the CDR3: TGTGCCAGCAGCACAGGTGGTGGCTACGAGCAGTACTTC. The variable domain in full, completed from reference TRBV7-8 and TRBJ2-7, reads GAGVSQSPRYKVAKRGQDVALRCDPISGHVSLFWYQQALGQGPEFLTYFQNEAQLDKSGLPSDRFFAERPEGSVSTLKIQRTQQEDSAVYLCASSTGGGYEQYFGPGTRLTVT.

The rearrangement joins TRBV6-4 to TRBJ1-6; perhaps TRBD1 as D (5 bases). Germline CDR1 is MRHNA and CDR2 is SNTAGT. The CDR3 loop spans 13 amino acids. V was clipped by 4 bases and J by 8 bases, with 9 bases between them. This chain's CDR3 is CASSGDRDSPLHF. The CDR3 DNA reads as TGTGCCAGCAGTGGTGACAGAGATTCACCCCTCCACTTT.